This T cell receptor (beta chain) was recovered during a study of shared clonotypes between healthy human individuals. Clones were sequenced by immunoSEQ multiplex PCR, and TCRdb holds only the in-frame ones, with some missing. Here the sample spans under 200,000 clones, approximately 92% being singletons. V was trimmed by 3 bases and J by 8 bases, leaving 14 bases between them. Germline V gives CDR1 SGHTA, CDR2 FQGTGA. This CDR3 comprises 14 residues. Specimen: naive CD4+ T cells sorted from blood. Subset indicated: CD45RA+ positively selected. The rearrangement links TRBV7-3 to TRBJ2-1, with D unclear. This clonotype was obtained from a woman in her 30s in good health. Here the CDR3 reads CASSLGSAWDEQFF. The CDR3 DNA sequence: TGTGCCAGCAGCTTGGGATCAGCGTGGGATGAGCAGTTCTTC.